The sequence of this T cell receptor (beta chain) was determined in a study of OX40 agonist ivuxolimab in advanced cancers. Study background: Patients received ivuxolimab, an agonistic anti-OX40 (CD134) antibody. General observations from the study: The CD4+ and CD8+ T cells in the blood had expanded clonally by week 6 at 0.1 to 3.0 mg/kg. Some of the lowest clonal expansion was seen in partial responders at 0.1-3.0 mg/kg. Low levels of normalized T-cell clonal expansion also appeared in some nonresponders.

V gave up 5 bases and J gave up 0 bases, with 9 bases separating them. The CDR3 has 14 amino acids. Germline V lookup: CDR1 SEHNR, CDR2 FQNEAQ (reference sequence). TCRdb's table, derived via immunoSEQ multiplex PCR, lists solely in-frame clones and lacks some. This table holds 70,000 to 85,000 clones, 87% found once. As regards this clone: The antigen remains undetermined.

V usage is TRBV7-9 and J usage is TRBJ2-3; D gene uncertain. This TCR came from an adult with an advanced solid tumor such as melanoma, head and neck, liver or kidney cancer. The sample here was CD4+ or CD8+ T cells sorted from blood, taken in a trial of the OX40 agonist ivuxolimab. CDR3 region: CASSDGPSTDTQYF. The CDR3 DNA reads TGTGCCAGCAGCGATGGGCCTAGCACAGATACGCAGTATTTT.